Sequencing of this T cell receptor beta chain was carried out in a study of cytomegalovirus exposure and HLA in healthy donors. The CDR3 loop spans 15 amino acids. Germline assignment: CDR1 SQVTM and CDR2 ANQGSEA. Trimming pared 3 bases from V and 0 bases from J, leaving 13 bases between. PCR was performed using 60 Vbeta and 13 Jbeta primers. Assay used: immunoSEQ multiplex PCR; TCRdb lists only in-frame clones, some missing. The table lists fewer than 200,000 clones, more than 75% of them singletons. Source material: PBMCs. This clonotype was obtained from a girl aged 5-17 years in good health and CMV-seropositive. V gene TRBV29-1 combines with J gene TRBJ2-3; possibly TRBD2 for D (6 bases). The CDR3 bases are TGCAGCGTTGATGGGGAGGAGGGTAGCACAGATACGCAGTATTTT. This translates into CSVDGEEGSTDTQYF.